The 16 T cell receptor beta chains listed next were all sequenced from one sample in a study of cytomegalovirus exposure and HLA in healthy donors. Use of 60 Vbeta and 13 Jbeta primers characterized the PCR. Sequencing used immunoSEQ multiplex PCR; TCRdb keeps in-frame clones, though not all of them. Among 130,000 or so clones, around 79% were seen once, and the ten largest hold more than 1.4%. The source material was PBMCs. The receptors come from a woman under 30 in good health and CMV-seronegative.

The chain has TRBV5-1 and TRBJ2-5; D ambiguous. This CDR3 region has 15 residues. V lost 4 bases to trimming and J lost 4 bases, with 17 bases between them. The germline V gene encodes CDR1 SGHRS and CDR2 YFSETQ. The CDR3 loop is CASSTSATPGETQYF. The CDR3 region has the DNA TGCGCCAGCAGCACCTCAGCTACTCCAGGAGAGACCCAGTACTTC.

The V call is TRBV4-1, the J call TRBJ1-5; 7 bases match TRBD1. The CDR3 is made up of 18 amino acids. Per the germline V gene, CDR1 is MGHRA and CDR2 is YSYEKL. After removal of 4 bases from V and 0 bases from J, the junction contained 12 bases not matched to a gene. DNA for the CDR3: TGCGCCAGCAGCCCGACCCCCCAGGGGGGCTATAGCAATCAGCCCCAGCATTTT. It translates to CASSPTPQGGYSNQPQHF.

This CDR3 is CASSYPGLNTGELFF. CDR3 nucleotides: TGTGCCAGCAGTTACCCGGGACTAAACACCGGGGAGCTGTTTTTT. The rearrangement joins TRBV6-6 to TRBJ2-2; 7 nucleotides align to TRBD2. The CDR3 covers 15 residues. Germline V gene sequence: CDR1 MNHNY, CDR2 SVGAGI (reference sequence). V trimming: 2 bases; J trimming: 2 bases; junction bases outside the gene matches: 2.

The V and J genes are TRBV30 and TRBJ1-6; 11 bases are shared with TRBD1. J gave up 9 bases and V 2 bases, and 6 bases lay outside the gene matches. Germline lookup yields CDR1 GTSNPN and CDR2 SVGIG (reference sequence). The CDR3 is 15 amino acids. The CDR3 region is CAWSLGQGGGSPLHF. CDR3 in DNA: TGTGCCTGGAGTCTGGGACAGGGGGGAGGTTCACCCCTCCACTTT.

The J gene is TRBJ1-5, the V gene TRBV15; a weak D match, TRBD1 (5 bases). V was clipped by 0 bases and J by 1 base, with 13 bases between them. Germline CDR1 LNHNV, CDR2 YYDKDF (reference sequence). This CDR3 has 17 amino acids. CDR3 DNA sequence: TGTGCCACCAGCAGAGATGGGGGGACCATGAGCAATCAGCCCCAGCATTTT. As protein: CATSRDGGTMSNQPQHF.

The J gene is TRBJ2-7, the V gene TRBV5-4; D is possibly TRBD1 (6 bases). The CDR3 is 15 residues long. Germline lookup yields CDR1 SGHNT and CDR2 YYREEE (reference sequence). V lost 4 bases and J 1 base, leaving 15 bases between the germline ends. The CDR3 nucleotides are TGTGCCAGCAGCCGGGCCGGGACACATTCCTACGAGCAGTACTTC. Residues: CASSRAGTHSYEQYF.

The chain carries TRBV6-1 and TRBJ1-2; 9 positions agree with TRBD1. V was clipped by 2 bases and J by 5 bases; unmatched bases: 6. CDR3 length: 15 residues. The germline V gene has CDR1 MNHNS and CDR2 SASEGT. DNA for the CDR3: TGTGCCAGCAGTGAACTAACAGGGGGCGCTTATGGCTACACCTTC. It encodes CASSELTGGAYGYTF.

The chain employs TRBV27 and TRBJ1-1; a possible D gene is TRBD1 (6 bases). CDR3 length equals 13 residues. CDR1 and CDR2 from the germline V gene are MNHEY and SMNVEV (reference sequence). The ends were cut back, 4 bases at V and 10 bases at J, with 16 bases in the middle. This chain's CDR3 is CASSSRTEKGAFF. In DNA, the CDR3 is TGTGCCAGCAGTTCGAGGACAGAGAAGGGAGCTTTCTTT.

The genes are TRBV29-1 and TRBJ2-3; 7 nucleotides line up with TRBD2. The CDR3 runs 13 residues. From germline, CDR1 is SQVTM and CDR2 ANQGSEA. V shed 3 bases, J shed 5 bases, and the junction held 5 bases outside the gene matches. CDR3 coding DNA: TGCAGCGTTGATGCGGGAGCAAGAGATACGCAGTATTTT. It codes for CSVDAGARDTQYF.

The V call is TRBV30, the J call TRBJ2-7, with 7 positions matching TRBD1. The CDR3 is 11 residues long. Germline CDR1 GTSNPN, CDR2 SVGIG (reference sequence). V shed 3 bases and J 4 bases; nucleotides not matched to a gene: 0. The CDR3 DNA sequence: TGTGCCTGGAGCAGGGGGTACGAGCAGTACTTC. It is translated as CAWSRGYEQYF.

CDR3 in amino acids: CASSPLGGRADTQYF. As DNA, the CDR3 is TGTGCCAGCAGCCCTTTGGGGGGGCGCGCAGATACGCAGTATTTT. This chain connects TRBV7-9 to TRBJ2-3; TRBD2 might be the D (7 bases). V lost 5 bases to trimming and J lost 4 bases, with 16 bases between them. The CDR3 totals 15 residues. The germline gives CDR1 SEHNR, CDR2 FQNEAQ (reference sequence).

J is TRBJ1-2 and V is TRBV29-1; D not resolved. In germline, CDR1 is SQVTM, CDR2 ANQGSEA. CDR3 length equals 8 residues. Trimming removed 4 bases at V and 13 bases at J, with 7 bases between. For the CDR3, the DNA is TGCAGCGTTGGTTACTTCACCTTC. Translating gives CSVGYFTF.

This chain joins TRBV5-4 and TRBJ1-1; a possible D gene is TRBD1 (6 bases). The CDR3 is 13 amino acids. Trimming pared 5 bases from V and 1 base from J, leaving 9 bases between. Germline CDR1 is SGHNT and CDR2 is YYREEE (reference sequence). Written as DNA, the CDR3 is TGTGCCAGCAGACCGGGACAGAACACTGAAGCTTTCTTT. Its translation is CASRPGQNTEAFF.

The chain employs TRBV7-9 and TRBJ2-5, with 14 bases fitting TRBD2. The CDR3 consists of 13 residues. V was clipped by 3 bases and J by 14 bases; unmatched bases: 5. Per germline, CDR1 SEHNR and CDR2 FQNEAQ (reference sequence). CDR3 sequence reads: CASSLGLAGASYF. For the CDR3, the DNA is TGTGCCAGCAGCTTGGGACTAGCGGGGGCTAGTTACTTC. Variable domain in full (rest from reference TRBV7-9 and TRBJ2-5): DTGVSQNPRHKITKRGQNVTFRCDPISEHNRLYWYRQTLGQGPEFLTYFQNEAQLEKSRLLSDRFSAERPKGSFSTLEIQRTEQGDSAMYLCASSLGLAGASYFGPGTRLLVL.

The rearrangement links TRBV5-5 to TRBJ1-1; possibly TRBD1 for D (5 bases). Trimming removed 4 bases from V and 1 base from J, with 20 bases in between. Per germline, CDR1 SGHKS and CDR2 YYEKEE (reference sequence). This CDR3 spans 17 amino acids. The CDR3 DNA sequence: TGTGCCAGCAGCCCTCCGGGGAGGGGTTGGAGGAACACTGAAGCTTTCTTT. It encodes CASSPPGRGWRNTEAFF.

V and J are TRBV7-3 and TRBJ2-7, with 7 bases matching TRBD1. Per the germline V gene, CDR1 is SGHTA and CDR2 is FQGTGA. This CDR3 is 14 amino acids long. J gave up 5 bases and V 5 bases, and 9 bases lay outside the gene matches. CDR3 coding DNA: TGTGCCAGCAGCCCGGGACAGCCCCTAGACGAGCAGTACTTC. It encodes CASSPGQPLDEQYF.